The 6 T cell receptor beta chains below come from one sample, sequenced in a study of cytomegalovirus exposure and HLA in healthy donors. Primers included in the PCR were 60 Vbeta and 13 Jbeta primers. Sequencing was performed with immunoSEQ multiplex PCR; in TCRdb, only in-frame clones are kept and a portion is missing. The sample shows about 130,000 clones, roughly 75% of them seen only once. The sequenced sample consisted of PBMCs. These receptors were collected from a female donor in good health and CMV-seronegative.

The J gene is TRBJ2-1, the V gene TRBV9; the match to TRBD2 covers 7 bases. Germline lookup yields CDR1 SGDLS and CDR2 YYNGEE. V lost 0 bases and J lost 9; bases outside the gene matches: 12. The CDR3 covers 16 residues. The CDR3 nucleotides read TGTGCCAGCAGCGTAGAAGGCGGGAGAGGTGTCGGTGAGCAGTTCTTC. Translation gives CASSVEGGRGVGEQFF.

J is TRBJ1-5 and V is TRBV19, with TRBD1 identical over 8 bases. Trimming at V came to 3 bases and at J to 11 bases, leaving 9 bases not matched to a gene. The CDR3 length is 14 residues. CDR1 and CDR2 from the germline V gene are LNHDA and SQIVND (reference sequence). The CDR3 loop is CASSISGGMRTQHF. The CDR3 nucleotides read TGTGCCAGTAGTATTTCAGGGGGCATGAGGACCCAGCATTTT.

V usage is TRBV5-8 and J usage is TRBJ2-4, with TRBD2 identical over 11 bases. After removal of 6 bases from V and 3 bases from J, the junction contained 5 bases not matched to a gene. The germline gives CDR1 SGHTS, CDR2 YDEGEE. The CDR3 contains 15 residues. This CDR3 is CASNYLAGGKNIQYF. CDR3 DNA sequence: TGTGCCAGCAATTACCTAGCGGGGGGCAAAAACATTCAGTACTTC.

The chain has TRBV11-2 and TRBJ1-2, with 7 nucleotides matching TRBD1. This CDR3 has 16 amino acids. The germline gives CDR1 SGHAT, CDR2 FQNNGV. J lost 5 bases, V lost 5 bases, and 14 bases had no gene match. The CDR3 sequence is CASSHLDRVGSYGYTF. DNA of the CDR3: TGTGCCAGCAGCCACCTCGACAGGGTTGGATCTTATGGCTACACCTTC.

The CDR3 DNA is TGCGCCAGCACCGAGTGGGGGCCAGGGGACAATCAGCCCCAGCATTTT. This gives the protein CASTEWGPGDNQPQHF. This chain connects TRBV10-1 to TRBJ1-5, with D maybe TRBD1 (6 bases). Germline CDR1 WNHNN, CDR2 SYGVQD (reference sequence). V was clipped by 7 bases and J by 3 bases, with 19 bases between them. The CDR3 loop spans 16 amino acids.

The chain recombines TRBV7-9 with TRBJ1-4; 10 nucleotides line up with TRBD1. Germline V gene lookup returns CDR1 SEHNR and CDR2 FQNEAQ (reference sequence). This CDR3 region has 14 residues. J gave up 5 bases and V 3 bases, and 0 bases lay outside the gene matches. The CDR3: CASSLTGGNEKLFF. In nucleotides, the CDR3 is TGTGCCAGCAGCTTGACAGGGGGCAATGAAAAACTGTTTTTT.